There are many counts of the clone carrying this TCR beta chain. Its antigen remains unknown. Per the germline V gene, CDR1 is LNHDA and CDR2 is SQIVND (reference sequence). The CDR3 consists of 15 residues. V gave up 9 bases and J gave up 10 bases; unmatched junction bases: 12. The data belong to a study of T cell repertoires in cytomegalovirus infection. As for the study in general: Based on public TCR beta signatures, there were indications of CMV infection and of a matching HLA type. Study observations and caveats: Identification of carriers of CMV plus the relevant HLA was achieved through cumulative public TCR beta family frequency. HLA-C-restricted TCR beta clonotypes specific for CMV led the ex vivo response.

TCRdb reprocessed the reads with MiXCR, giving one entry per CDR3 protein. Of 100,000 to 150,000 distinct CDR3 sequences in the sample, approximately 24% were seen once. V is TRBV19 and J is TRBJ2-1, with 13 bases matching TRBD2. Sample: PBMCs, sequenced either directly or after in vitro stimulation (not recorded which). The clonotype comes from a human donor in good health (CMV status not recorded). Some clones in this sample may be carry-over from other donors' samples. For the CDR3, the DNA is TGTGCCAGCCATCCAACTAGCGGGAGGGCCGAGGAGCAGTTCTTC. Amino acids: CASHPTSGRAEEQFF.